Listed below are T cell receptor beta chains from one sample, sequenced in a study of T cells after yellow fever vaccination. TCRdb redid the calling of the 5' RACE reads with MiXCR, one entry per CDR3 protein. This table holds under 550,000 distinct CDR3 sequences, 20% to 25% found once. Sequencing was performed on PBMCs, taken 20 to 25 days after the first yellow fever vaccination. These TCRs come from a man aged 18 to 30 who received the YFV17D yellow fever vaccine. Each CDR3 is given with its conserved first and last residue. D genes are given only for firm matches. Where a row states a size, it is once, few, many or the class of an expanded clone; other rows omit it.

D: .; size: .; J: TRBJ1-1; V: TRBV4-3; DNA: TGCGCCAGCAGCCAAGAGATTGAGGAGGAAGCTTTCTTT; CDR3: CASSQEIEEEAFF
D: .; size: once; J: TRBJ2-3; V: TRBV14; DNA: TGTGCCAGCAGCCGACGGGACACATACACAGATACGCAGTATTTT; CDR3: CASSRRDTYTDTQYF
D: TRBD1; size: .; J: TRBJ2-1; V: TRBV19; DNA: TGTGCCAGTAGTATCGCAGGGGGTTTAAATGAGCAGTTCTTC; CDR3: CASSIAGGLNEQFF
D: .; size: .; J: TRBJ1-2; V: TRBV12-3/TRBV12-4; DNA: TGTGCCAGCGCCGAGAACTATGGCTACACCTTC; CDR3: CASAENYGYTF
D: TRBD2; size: few; J: TRBJ2-5; V: TRBV30; DNA: TGTGCCTGCCAGCGGGGAAGGGAGACCCAGTACTTC; CDR3: CACQRGRETQYF
D: TRBD1; size: few; J: TRBJ2-2; V: TRBV2; DNA: TGTGCCAGCGGACTTGAACAGGGGACCGGGGAGCTGTTTTTT; CDR3: CASGLEQGTGELFF
D: .; size: .; J: TRBJ2-7; V: TRBV6-1; DNA: TGTGCCAGCAGCGGTCCGGGGGCAGCCTCCTACGAGCAGTACTTC; CDR3: CASSGPGAASYEQYF
D: .; size: many; J: TRBJ1-6; V: TRBV7-2; DNA: TGTGCCAGCAGCTTTACTCGAGCGGGTTCACCCCTCCACTTT; CDR3: CASSFTRAGSPLHF
D: .; size: .; J: TRBJ2-5; V: TRBV29-1; DNA: TGCAGCGTTGGGGACCAAGAGACCCAGTACTTC; CDR3: CSVGDQETQYF
D: .; size: .; J: TRBJ2-1; V: TRBV20-1; DNA: TGCAGTGCTAGGGACGGGACTCTGAGCTCCTACAATGAGCAGTTCTTC; CDR3: CSARDGTLSSYNEQFF
D: TRBD2; size: few; J: TRBJ2-3; V: TRBV12-3/TRBV12-4; DNA: TGTGCCAGCAGCTACCGAGGCGGGGGTGTCGGCACAGATACGCAGTATTTT; CDR3: CASSYRGGGVGTDTQYF
D: TRBD1; size: .; J: TRBJ1-2; V: TRBV6-2/TRBV6-3; DNA: TGTGCCAGCAGAATTACAGGGGGCGGTGGCTACACCTTC; CDR3: CASRITGGGGYTF
D: .; size: few; J: TRBJ2-5; V: TRBV7-7; DNA: TGTGCTAGCAGCTTTGGAGGGGAAGAAGAGACCCAGTACTTC; CDR3: CASSFGGEEETQYF
D: .; size: .; J: TRBJ2-5; V: TRBV4-3; DNA: TGCGCCAGCAGCCAAGAGTTGTGGGGTTCCGAGACCCAGTACTTC; CDR3: CASSQELWGSETQYF
D: .; size: .; J: TRBJ1-2; V: TRBV10-2; DNA: TGCGCCAGCAGTGAGTCCCCCGGGGGGTATGGCTACACCTTC; CDR3: CASSESPGGYGYTF
D: TRBD2; size: .; J: TRBJ2-5; V: TRBV27; DNA: TGTGCCAGCAGTTTGAGGTCTAGCGGGGAGGAGACCCAGTACTTC; CDR3: CASSLRSSGEETQYF
D: .; size: few; J: TRBJ1-3; V: TRBV11-2; DNA: TGTGCCAGCAGTCTTACAGGGCGTGGAAACACCATATATTTT; CDR3: CASSLTGRGNTIYF
D: .; size: few; J: TRBJ1-2; V: TRBV5-4; DNA: TGTGCCAGCAGCCCCGACAGCACAAGCGAGAACACCTTC; CDR3: CASSPDSTSENTF
D: TRBD1; size: few; J: TRBJ2-3; V: TRBV7-3; DNA: TGTGCCAGCAGCCGGTGGGGACAGGGGATTTTAACAGATACGCAGTATTTT; CDR3: CASSRWGQGILTDTQYF
D: .; size: few; J: TRBJ2-3; V: TRBV7-2; DNA: TGTGCCAGCAGCTTAGAACTAGGGGCGGATACGCAGTATTTT; CDR3: CASSLELGADTQYF
D: .; size: few; J: TRBJ1-1; V: TRBV24-1; DNA: TGTGCCACCAGACCCACAGGGCAGAACACTGAAGCTTTCTTT; CDR3: CATRPTGQNTEAFF
D: .; size: few; J: TRBJ1-1; V: TRBV7-9; DNA: TGTGCCAGCAGACGCTCCGGGACAATAAGCACTGAAGCTTTCTTT; CDR3: CASRRSGTISTEAFF
D: .; size: .; J: TRBJ2-1; V: TRBV11-3; DNA: TGTGCCAGCAGCGGGGGCGGTTTCAATGAGCAGTTCTTC; CDR3: CASSGGGFNEQFF
D: TRBD1; size: .; J: TRBJ2-7; V: TRBV20-1; DNA: TGCAGTGCTAGACCCGGACAGGTGTTATACGAGCAGTACTTC; CDR3: CSARPGQVLYEQYF
D: .; size: many; J: TRBJ2-2; V: TRBV6-5; DNA: TGTGCCAGCAGTTACGATGGGGGTCCCGCCGGGGAGCTGTTTTTT; CDR3: CASSYDGGPAGELFF
D: .; size: .; J: TRBJ1-3; V: TRBV5-1; DNA: TGCGCCAGCAGCTCTGAGGGCAGCTACTCTGGAAACACCATATATTTT; CDR3: CASSSEGSYSGNTIYF
D: TRBD1; size: .; J: TRBJ2-3; V: TRBV20-1; DNA: TGCAGTGCTAATGTACAGGGGAGTACAGATACGCAGTATTTT; CDR3: CSANVQGSTDTQYF
D: .; size: many; J: TRBJ2-5; V: TRBV7-3; DNA: TGTGCCAGCAGCTCCTATCTAGGAAAGACCCAGTACTTC; CDR3: CASSSYLGKTQYF
D: TRBD2; size: .; J: TRBJ2-1; V: TRBV7-3; DNA: TGTGCCAGCAGACCTGCGGGGGGGGGCTCCTACAATGAGCAGTTCTTC; CDR3: CASRPAGGGSYNEQFF
D: .; size: few; J: TRBJ2-2; V: TRBV5-4; DNA: TGTGCCAGCAGCCGCGAAGCACTTGGCGACGGGGAGCTGTTTTTT; CDR3: CASSREALGDGELFF
D: .; size: .; J: TRBJ1-2; V: TRBV18; DNA: TGTGCCAGCTCACGCGGACAGACCGATGGCTACACCTTC; CDR3: CASSRGQTDGYTF
D: TRBD1; size: few; J: TRBJ2-7; V: TRBV4-2; DNA: TGTGCCAGCAGCCAAGATGGGACAGGCTCCTACGAGCAGTACTTC; CDR3: CASSQDGTGSYEQYF
D: TRBD2; size: many; J: TRBJ2-1; V: TRBV20-1; DNA: TGCAGTGCTAGAGAAAGCGGGAGCTCCTACAATGAGCAGTTCTTC; CDR3: CSARESGSSYNEQFF
D: .; size: few; J: TRBJ1-2; V: TRBV12-5; DNA: TGTGCTAGTGGTACCCCAGGGGACTATGGCTACACCTTC; CDR3: CASGTPGDYGYTF
D: .; size: many; J: TRBJ1-1; V: TRBV7-9; DNA: TGTGCCAGCAGCCTTGGGGACGTGAACACTGAAGCTTTCTTT; CDR3: CASSLGDVNTEAFF
D: TRBD1; size: .; J: TRBJ1-1; V: TRBV28; DNA: TGTGCCAGCAGCCCTGACAGGGTAATGAACACTGAAGCTTTCTTT; CDR3: CASSPDRVMNTEAFF
D: .; size: few; J: TRBJ1-6; V: TRBV9; DNA: TGTGCCAGCAGCTCTCCCGAGGTGGGGAGGAATTCACCCCTCCACTTT; CDR3: CASSSPEVGRNSPLHF
D: TRBD2; size: .; J: TRBJ2-1; V: TRBV6-2/TRBV6-3; DNA: TGTGCCAGCAGTTCCTTAAGGGCGGGGGAGTACAATGAGCAGTTCTTC; CDR3: CASSSLRAGEYNEQFF
D: .; size: many; J: TRBJ1-1; V: TRBV29-1; DNA: TGCAGCGTTGACACTGGGCTCACTGAAGCTTTCTTT; CDR3: CSVDTGLTEAFF
D: TRBD1; size: .; J: TRBJ2-2; V: TRBV6-2/TRBV6-3; DNA: TGTGCCAGCAGGCGCCGGGACAGACCCGGGGAGCTGTTTTTT; CDR3: CASRRRDRPGELFF
D: TRBD2; size: .; J: TRBJ2-3; V: TRBV20-1; DNA: TGCAGTGCTAGAGCTAGCGGGGGGCCAGATACGCAGTATTTT; CDR3: CSARASGGPDTQYF
D: .; size: .; J: TRBJ2-4; V: TRBV7-3; DNA: TGTGCCACCGTGGAGACATGGGCCAAAAACATTCAGTACTTC; CDR3: CATVETWAKNIQYF
D: .; size: few; J: TRBJ1-6; V: TRBV5-1; DNA: TGCGCCAGCAGCTTATCCTCGGATTCACCCCTCCACTTT; CDR3: CASSLSSDSPLHF
D: TRBD1; size: .; J: TRBJ1-1; V: TRBV5-1; DNA: TGCGCCAGCACCCTCCGAGGGCAGGGGGCGTCTGAAGCTTTCTTT; CDR3: CASTLRGQGASEAFF
D: .; size: many; J: TRBJ1-1; V: TRBV20-1; DNA: TGCAGTGCTAGAGATGAAGGAGGGTTGTCGACTTTCTTT; CDR3: CSARDEGGLSTFF
D: TRBD1; size: few; J: TRBJ2-5; V: TRBV11-3; DNA: TGTGCCAGCAGCCGCCGGACAGGGTATGAGGAGACCCAGTACTTC; CDR3: CASSRRTGYEETQYF
D: .; size: .; J: TRBJ1-5; V: TRBV4-1; DNA: TGCGCCAGCAGCCAACTGGGTCAGCCCCAGCATTTT; CDR3: CASSQLGQPQHF
D: .; size: .; J: TRBJ1-2; V: TRBV28; DNA: TGTGCCAGCAGTGGGTTCGCGGGTGGCTACACCTTC; CDR3: CASSGFAGGYTF
D: .; size: few; J: TRBJ1-2; V: TRBV12-3/TRBV12-4; DNA: TGTGCCAGCAGTTTAGGGGGGAACGATGGCTACACCTTC; CDR3: CASSLGGNDGYTF
D: .; size: few; J: TRBJ1-1; V: TRBV12-3/TRBV12-4; DNA: TGTGCCAGCAGTTTAGGATTACAGGCTTTCTTT; CDR3: CASSLGLQAFF
D: .; size: few; J: TRBJ1-6; V: TRBV29-1; DNA: TGCAGCGTTGAAAGCGGCTCGGGGCCCCTCCACTTT; CDR3: CSVESGSGPLHF
D: TRBD1; size: .; J: TRBJ1-1; V: TRBV6-5; DNA: TGTGCCAGCAGTTACGAAAGACAGGGGGGAACTGAAGCTTTCTTT; CDR3: CASSYERQGGTEAFF